This TCR beta chain stems from a study of OX40 agonist ivuxolimab in advanced cancers. Study information: Subjects had a mean age of about 61 years, with a range of about 23 to 85; less than 90% were male. Whole-study results and caveats: Clonal expansion from baseline to week 6 occurred in both CD4+ and CD8+ T cells. Averaged across samples, CD8+ T cells carried more expanded clones than CD4+ did.

Measured with immunoSEQ multiplex PCR; TCRdb has only the in-frame clones, and not every one. The sample holds 35,000 to 45,000 clones, around 88% seen once. This clone was seen just once. Its antigen is still unknown. Trimming stripped 5 bases from V and 4 bases from J, with 14 bases between. This CDR3 has 14 residues. Germline V CDR1 and CDR2: SGHAT, FQNNGV. This TCR was sampled from an adult with an advanced solid tumor such as melanoma, head and neck, liver or kidney cancer. The genes are TRBV11-2 and TRBJ1-1, with a tentative D call TRBD1 (5 bases). The starting material was CD4+ or CD8+ T cells sorted from blood, obtained in a trial of the OX40 agonist ivuxolimab. The CDR3 is CASSHQGGSTEAFF. CDR3 DNA: TGTGCCAGCAGCCACCAGGGCGGTAGCACTGAAGCTTTCTTT.